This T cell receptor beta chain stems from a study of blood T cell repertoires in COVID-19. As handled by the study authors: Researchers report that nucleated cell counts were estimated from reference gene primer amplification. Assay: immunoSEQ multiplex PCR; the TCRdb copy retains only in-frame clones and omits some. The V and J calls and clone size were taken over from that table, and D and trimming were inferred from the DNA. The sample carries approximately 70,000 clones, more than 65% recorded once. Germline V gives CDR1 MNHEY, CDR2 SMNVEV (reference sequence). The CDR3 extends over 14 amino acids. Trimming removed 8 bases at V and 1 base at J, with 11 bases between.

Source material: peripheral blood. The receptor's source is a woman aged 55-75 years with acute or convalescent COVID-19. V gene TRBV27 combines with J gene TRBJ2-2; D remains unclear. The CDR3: CASFPVGNTGELFF. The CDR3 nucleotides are TGTGCCAGCTTTCCCGTCGGGAACACCGGGGAGCTGTTTTTT.